This is a list of T cell receptor beta chains from one sample in a study of lymphopenia after photon versus proton radiotherapy. The data were produced by immunoSEQ multiplex PCR, yet TCRdb's version contains in-frame clones alone and is incomplete. This table has tens of thousands of clones, about nine tenths appearing once. The material sequenced was peripheral blood, taken from a patient treated with proton-based radiotherapy. Source of these receptors: a man at least 80 years old with esophageal cancer. Both conserved end residues are part of each CDR3. The D gene is left open where the match is weak. A clone size is listed for some rows: how often the clone was seen (once, few, many), or a class if it is expanded.

>15|TRBJ2-7|TRBV29-1|-|-
CSVESSASMGYEQYF
TGCAGCGTTGAAAGTTCTGCCTCCATGGGGTACGAGCAGTACTTC
>14|TRBJ2-7|TRBV7-8|once|-
CASSFYRRSYEQYF
TGTGCCAGCAGCTTTTACAGGAGATCCTACGAGCAGTACTTC
>13|TRBJ1-5|TRBV2|-|-
CASRTQGLQPQHF
TGTGCCAGCAGAACACAGGGACTTCAGCCCCAGCATTTT
>12|TRBJ1-1|TRBV6-5|-|-
CASSLRGTRAFF
TGTGCCAGCAGTCTACGTGGGACCCGGGCTTTCTTT
>15|TRBJ1-2|TRBV7-2|-|TRBD1
CASKSPVRDRGGYTF
TGTGCCAGCAAATCCCCAGTTAGGGACAGGGGTGGCTACACCTTC
>14|TRBJ1-1|TRBV5-1|-|-
CASSSPVGGTEAFF
TGCGCCAGCAGCTCTCCGGTGGGGGGTACTGAAGCTTTCTTT
>12|TRBJ2-3|TRBV7-2|-|-
CASSLDTDTQYF
TGTGCCAGCAGCTTAGACACAGATACGCAGTATTTT
>14|TRBJ2-7|TRBV6-4|-|TRBD1
CASSPDRASYEQYF
TGTGCCAGCAGCCCGGACAGGGCCTCCTACGAGCAGTACTTC
>14|TRBJ1-5|TRBV5-8|-|-
CASSLSPGNQPQHF
TGTGCCAGCAGCTTGAGCCCGGGCAATCAGCCCCAGCATTTT
>15|TRBJ2-2|TRBV7-9|once|-
CASSLDGLNTGELFF
TGTGCCAGCAGCTTAGATGGGTTAAACACCGGGGAGCTGTTTTTT
>15|TRBJ1-2|TRBV6-6|-|TRBD1
CASSGIRTGSLGYTF
TGTGCCAGCAGCGGCATACGGACAGGATCCCTTGGCTACACCTTC
>12|TRBJ2-1|TRBV21-1|-|-
CATSPRPRSQFF
TGTGCCACTTCCCCGCGGCCACGCTCACAGTTCTTC
>13|TRBJ1-5|TRBV19|-|-
CASSIQTYQPQHF
TGTGCCAGTAGTATACAGACCTATCAGCCCCAGCATTTT
>14|TRBJ2-7|TRBV18|once|TRBD2
CASRLGLASYEQYF
TGTGCCAGCCGACTGGGACTAGCGTCCTACGAGCAGTACTTC
>16|TRBJ1-1|TRBV21-1|-|-
CASSKAIQRIISEAFF
TGTGCCAGCAGCAAAGCTATCCAGCGAATAATTTCTGAAGCTTTCTTT
>15|TRBJ2-7|TRBV7-8|-|-
CASSLRRLSSYEQYF
TGTGCCAGCAGCTTACGTCGACTGAGCTCCTACGAGCAGTACTTC